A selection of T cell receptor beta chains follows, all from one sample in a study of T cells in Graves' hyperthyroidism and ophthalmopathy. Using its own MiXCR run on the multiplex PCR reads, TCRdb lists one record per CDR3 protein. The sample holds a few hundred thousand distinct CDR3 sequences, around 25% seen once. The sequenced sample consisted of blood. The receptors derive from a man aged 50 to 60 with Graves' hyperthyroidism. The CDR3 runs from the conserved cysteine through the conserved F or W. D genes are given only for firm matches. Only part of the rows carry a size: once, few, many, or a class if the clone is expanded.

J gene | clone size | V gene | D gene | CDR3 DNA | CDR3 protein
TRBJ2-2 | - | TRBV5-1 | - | TGCGCCAGCAGCTTGTACACCGGTGGGGCCGGGGAGCTGTTTTTT | CASSLYTGGAGELFF
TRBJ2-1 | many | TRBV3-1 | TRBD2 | TGTGCCAGCAGCCAAGGACTAGCAAGGGGTGAGCAGTTCTTC | CASSQGLARGEQFF
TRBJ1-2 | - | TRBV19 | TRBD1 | TGTGCCAGTAGTATAGGGACAGGGGGCTATGGCTACACCTTC | CASSIGTGGYGYTF
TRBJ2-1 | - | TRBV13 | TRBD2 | TGTGCCAGCAGCTTAAAAACTAGCGGGATCGGTAATGAGCAGTTCTTC | CASSLKTSGIGNEQFF
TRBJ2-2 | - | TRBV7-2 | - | TGTGCCAGCAGCCCCCAAGGGACAAACACCGGGGAGCTGTTTTTT | CASSPQGTNTGELFF
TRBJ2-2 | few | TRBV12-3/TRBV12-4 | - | TGTGCCAGCAGTTTGAGAAGTTTTCGAGAGCTGTTTTTT | CASSLRSFRELFF
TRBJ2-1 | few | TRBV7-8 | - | TGTGCCAGCAGCTTAAAGGGGGGGTTCATCAATGAGCAGTTCTTC | CASSLKGGFINEQFF
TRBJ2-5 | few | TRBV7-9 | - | TGTGCCAGCAGCCTTGTCATGGGTAGCGGCCAAGAGACCCAGTACTTC | CASSLVMGSGQETQYF
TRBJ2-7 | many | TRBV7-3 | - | TGTGCCAGCAGCCCGATGGGAGGGGGCTCCTACGAGCAGTACTTC | CASSPMGGGSYEQYF
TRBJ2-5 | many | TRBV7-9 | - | TGTGCCAGCAGCTTACCCCGGGACACAAAGTACCAAGAGACCCAGTACTTC | CASSLPRDTKYQETQYF
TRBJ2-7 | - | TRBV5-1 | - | TGCGCCAGCAGCCCTGGGGGAACAGTCTTCTACGAGCAGTACTTC | CASSPGGTVFYEQYF
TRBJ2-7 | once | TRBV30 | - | TGTGCCTGGAGTGCCCCATCCAGGAGCTCCTACGAGCAGTACTTC | CAWSAPSRSSYEQYF
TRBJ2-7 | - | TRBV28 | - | TGTGCCAGCGGTTGGCATTCCTACGAGCAGTACTTC | CASGWHSYEQYF